This TCR beta chain was sequenced in a study of read filtering for tumor transcriptome and immune sequencing. Across the whole study: Patients were about 17 male and approximately 14 female, mean age approximately 70 years, range about 45 to 85.

Study-wide points: Sorted CD138-negative bone marrow cells were not purified T cells. Dropping single-read clonotypes raised IR-seq and RNA-seq shared-clonotype correlation.

The library was built from about 0.4 ug RNA with molecular barcoded adaptors for alpha/delta and beta/gamma chains. Using its own MiXCR run on the reads, TCRdb lists one record per CDR3 protein. The sample holds some 50,000 distinct CDR3 sequences, roughly 20% seen once. This clonotype was detected ten times or more. Its antigen is currently unknown. Sequencing was performed on a population of CD138-negative cells sorted from bone marrow. This TCR was sampled from a donor aged 40 or over with multiple myeloma.

The DNA of the CDR3 is TGCAGTGCTATTAAGGGACTAGAGAAGGGAGAGCAGTACTTC. Protein: CSAIKGLEKGEQYF. The genes are TRBV20-1 and TRBJ2-7, with 8 positions matching TRBD2. CDR3 size: 14 residues. J lost 7 bases, V lost 4 bases, and 12 bases had no gene match. The germline gives CDR1 DFQATT, CDR2 SNEGSKA (reference sequence).